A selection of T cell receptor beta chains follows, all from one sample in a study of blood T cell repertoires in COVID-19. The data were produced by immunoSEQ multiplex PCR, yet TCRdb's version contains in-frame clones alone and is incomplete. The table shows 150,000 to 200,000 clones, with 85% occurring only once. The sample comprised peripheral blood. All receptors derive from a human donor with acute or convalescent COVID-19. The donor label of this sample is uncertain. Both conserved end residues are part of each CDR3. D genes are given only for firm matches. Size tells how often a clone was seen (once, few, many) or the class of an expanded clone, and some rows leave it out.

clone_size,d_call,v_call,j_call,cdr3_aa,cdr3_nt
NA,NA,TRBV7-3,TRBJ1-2,CASSSGTNGYGYTF,TGTGCCAGCAGCTCCGGGACAAACGGCTATGGCTACACCTTC
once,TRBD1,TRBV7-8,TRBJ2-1,CASSFQGQGFNEQFF,TGTGCCAGCAGTTTCCAGGGACAGGGATTCAATGAGCAGTTCTTC
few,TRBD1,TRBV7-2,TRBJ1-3,CASSMTGGFFNTIYF,TGTGCCAGCAGCATGACAGGGGGGTTTTTCAACACCATATATTTT
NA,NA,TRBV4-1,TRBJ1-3,CASSQVAGGTTIYF,TGCGCCAGCAGCCAAGTGGCCGGGGGAACCACCATATATTTT
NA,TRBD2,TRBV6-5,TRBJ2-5,CASSYLVSGGRETQYF,TGTGCCAGCAGTTACCTCGTTAGCGGGGGGCGAGAGACCCAGTACTTC
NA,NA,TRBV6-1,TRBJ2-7,CASSDWQGTKSYEQYF,TGTGCCAGCAGTGACTGGCAGGGAACGAAGTCCTACGAGCAGTACTTC
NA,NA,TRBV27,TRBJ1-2,CASSLAGHYGYTF,TGTGCCAGCAGTTTAGCGGGACACTATGGCTACACCTTC
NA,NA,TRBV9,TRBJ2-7,CASSVGRLTYEQYF,TGTGCCAGCAGCGTAGGCAGGCTCACCTACGAGCAGTACTTC
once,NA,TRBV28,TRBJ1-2,CASSFGGAGGYTF,TGTGCCAGCAGTTTCGGGGGGGCCGGTGGCTACACCTTC
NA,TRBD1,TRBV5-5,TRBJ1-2,CASSSRTGRGYGYTF,TGTGCCAGCAGCTCGCGGACAGGGCGGGGGTATGGCTACACCTTC
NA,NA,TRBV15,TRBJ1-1,CATSRDLGSTEAFF,TGTGCCACCAGCAGAGATCTCGGGTCCACCGAAGCTTTCTTT
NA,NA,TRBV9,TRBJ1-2,CASSASGYGYTF,TGTGCCAGCAGCGCCTCAGGTTATGGCTACACCTTC
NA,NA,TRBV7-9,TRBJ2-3,CASIPRYGEITDTQYF,TGTGCCAGCATCCCGAGGTATGGAGAGATCACAGATACGCAGTATTTT
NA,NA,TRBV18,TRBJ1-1,CASSQHGGQENTEAFF,TGTGCCAGCTCCCAACACGGAGGGCAGGAGAACACTGAAGCTTTCTTT
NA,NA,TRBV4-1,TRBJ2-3,CASRNRVGVDTQYF,TGCGCCAGCAGGAACAGGGTAGGGGTGGATACGCAGTATTTT
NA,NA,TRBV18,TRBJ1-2,CASSPGLERLGYTF,TGTGCCAGCTCACCGGGACTCGAAAGACTAGGCTACACCTTC
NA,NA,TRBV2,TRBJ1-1,CASSGSAGANTEAFF,TGTGCCAGCAGTGGTTCCGCAGGCGCTAACACTGAAGCTTTCTTT
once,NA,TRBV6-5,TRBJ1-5,CARGGRPQHF,TGTGCCAGGGGAGGGAGGCCCCAGCATTTT
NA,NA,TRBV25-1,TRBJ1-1,CASSPQGRNTEAFF,TGTGCCAGCAGCCCACAGGGACGGAACACTGAAGCTTTCTTT